The TCR beta chain described here comes from a study of blood T cells in healthy people across ages. A second about 6 to 11 cycle PCR used barcoded and J-beta primers. TCRdb re-called the 5' RACE reads through MiXCR, storing one row per CDR3 protein. Of fewer than 1,200,000 distinct CDR3 sequences listed, under 30% are singletons. The CDR3 runs to 16 residues. Germline V gene data show CDR1 as LGHDT and CDR2 as YNNKEL (reference sequence). This sample was also put to use in a study of T cells of mothers and their children. That study reports: The sample comes from nine or ten healthy Caucasian donors: mothers and children. Whatever RNA was extracted went entirely into cDNA synthesis, at roughly 1.5 ug per 15 ul. Related mother-child pairs showed slightly, non-significantly higher overlap than unrelated pairs.

This clonotype was sampled from a girl aged 2-9 years in good health. V is TRBV3-1 and J is TRBJ2-5; 11 bases map to TRBD2. Matching the DNA end better, TRBJ2-1 makes the J call doubtful. Sequenced input: blood. The CDR3 protein is CASSPLAGGLYNEQFF. The DNA for the CDR3 is TGTGCCAGCAGCCCCCTAGCGGGGGGCCTATACAATGAGCAGTTCTTC.